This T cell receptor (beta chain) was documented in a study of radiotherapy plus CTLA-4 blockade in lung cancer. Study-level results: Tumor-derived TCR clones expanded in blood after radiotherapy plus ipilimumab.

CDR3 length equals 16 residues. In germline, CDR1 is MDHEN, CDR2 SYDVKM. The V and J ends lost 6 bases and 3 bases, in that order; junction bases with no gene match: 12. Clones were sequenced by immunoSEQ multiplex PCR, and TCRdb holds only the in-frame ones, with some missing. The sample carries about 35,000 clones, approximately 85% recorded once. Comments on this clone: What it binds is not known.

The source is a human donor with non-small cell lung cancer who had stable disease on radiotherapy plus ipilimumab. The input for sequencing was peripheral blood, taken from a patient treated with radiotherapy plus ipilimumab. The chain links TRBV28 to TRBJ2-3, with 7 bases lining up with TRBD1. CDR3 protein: CASRSSATGLTDTQYF. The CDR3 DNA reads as TGTGCCAGCAGATCCTCAGCGACAGGGTTGACAGATACGCAGTATTTT.